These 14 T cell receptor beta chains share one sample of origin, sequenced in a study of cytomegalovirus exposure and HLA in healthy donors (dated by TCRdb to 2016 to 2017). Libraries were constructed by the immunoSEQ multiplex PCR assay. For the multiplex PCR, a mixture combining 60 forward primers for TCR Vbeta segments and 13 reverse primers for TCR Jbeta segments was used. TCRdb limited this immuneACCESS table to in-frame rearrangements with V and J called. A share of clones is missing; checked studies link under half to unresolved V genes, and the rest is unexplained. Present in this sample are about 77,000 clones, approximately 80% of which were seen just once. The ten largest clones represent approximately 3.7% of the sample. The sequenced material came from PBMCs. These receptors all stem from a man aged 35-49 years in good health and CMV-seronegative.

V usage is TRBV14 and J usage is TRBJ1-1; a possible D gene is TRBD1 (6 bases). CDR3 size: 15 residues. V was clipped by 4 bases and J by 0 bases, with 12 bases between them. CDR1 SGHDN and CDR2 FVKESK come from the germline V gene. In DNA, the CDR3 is TGTGCCAGCAGCCTTATGGGGGCCGTGAACACTGAAGCTTTCTTT. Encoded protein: CASSLMGAVNTEAFF.

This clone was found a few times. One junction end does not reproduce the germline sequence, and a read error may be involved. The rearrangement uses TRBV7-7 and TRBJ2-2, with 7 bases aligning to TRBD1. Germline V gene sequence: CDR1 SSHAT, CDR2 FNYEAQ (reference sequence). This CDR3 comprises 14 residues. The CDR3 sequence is CASSYRDSTGELFF. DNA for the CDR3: TGTGCTAGCAGCTACCGGGACAGCACCGGGGAGCTGTTTTTT.

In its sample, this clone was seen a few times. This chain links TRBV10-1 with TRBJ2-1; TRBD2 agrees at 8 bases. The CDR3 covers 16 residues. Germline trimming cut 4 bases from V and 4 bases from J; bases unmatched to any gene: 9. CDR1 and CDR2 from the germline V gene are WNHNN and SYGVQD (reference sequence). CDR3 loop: CASSGTGAGEYNEQFF. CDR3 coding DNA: TGCGCCAGCAGTGGAACCGGAGCGGGGGAGTACAATGAGCAGTTCTTC.

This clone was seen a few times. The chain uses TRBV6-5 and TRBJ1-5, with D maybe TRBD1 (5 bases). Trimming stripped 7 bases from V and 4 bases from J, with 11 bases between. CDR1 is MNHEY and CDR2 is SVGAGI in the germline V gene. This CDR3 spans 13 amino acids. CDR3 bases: TGTGCCAGCAAACGGGGGGAGAATCAGCCCCAGCATTTT. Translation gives CASKRGENQPQHF.

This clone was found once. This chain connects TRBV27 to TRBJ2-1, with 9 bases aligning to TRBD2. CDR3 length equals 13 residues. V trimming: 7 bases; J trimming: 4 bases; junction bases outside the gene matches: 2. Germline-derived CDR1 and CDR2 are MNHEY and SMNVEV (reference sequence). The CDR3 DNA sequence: TGTGCCAGCAAGCGGGGGGCGTACAATGAGCAGTTCTTC. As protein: CASKRGAYNEQFF.

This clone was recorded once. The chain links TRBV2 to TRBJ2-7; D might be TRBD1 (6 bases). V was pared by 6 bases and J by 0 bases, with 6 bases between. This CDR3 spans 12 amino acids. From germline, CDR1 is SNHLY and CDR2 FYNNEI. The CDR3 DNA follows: TGTGCCAGCAGACAGGGCTCCTACGAGCAGTACTTC. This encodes CASRQGSYEQYF.

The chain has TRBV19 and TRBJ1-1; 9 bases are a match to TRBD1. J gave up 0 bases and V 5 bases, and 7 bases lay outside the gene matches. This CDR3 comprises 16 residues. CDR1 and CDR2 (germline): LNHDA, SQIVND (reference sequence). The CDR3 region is CASSVGTGRVNTEAFF. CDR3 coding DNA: TGTGCCAGTAGTGTCGGGACAGGGAGGGTGAACACTGAAGCTTTCTTT. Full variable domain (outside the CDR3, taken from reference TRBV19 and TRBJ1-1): DGGITQSPKYLFRKEGQNVTLSCEQNLNHDAMYWYRQDPGQGLRLIYYSQIVNDFQKGDIAEGYSVSREKKESFPLTVTSAQKNPTAFYLCASSVGTGRVNTEAFFGQGTRLTVV.

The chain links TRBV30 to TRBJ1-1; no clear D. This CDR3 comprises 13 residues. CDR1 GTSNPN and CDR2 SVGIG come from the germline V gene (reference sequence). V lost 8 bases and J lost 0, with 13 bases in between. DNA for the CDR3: TGTGCCCATACCGGGGTAATGAACACTGAAGCTTTCTTT. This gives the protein CAHTGVMNTEAFF.

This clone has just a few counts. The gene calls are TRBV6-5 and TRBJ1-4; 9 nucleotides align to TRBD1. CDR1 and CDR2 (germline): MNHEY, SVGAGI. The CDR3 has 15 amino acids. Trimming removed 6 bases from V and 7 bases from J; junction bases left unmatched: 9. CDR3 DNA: TGTGCCAGCAGCCTACTCCGGGACAGGGTTGAAAAACTGTTTTTT. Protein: CASSLLRDRVEKLFF.

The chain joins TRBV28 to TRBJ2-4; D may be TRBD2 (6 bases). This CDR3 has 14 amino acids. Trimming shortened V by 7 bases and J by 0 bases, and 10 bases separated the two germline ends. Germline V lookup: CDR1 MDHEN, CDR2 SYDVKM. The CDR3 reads CASKSGGAKNIQYF. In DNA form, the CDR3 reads TGTGCCAGCAAATCCGGGGGAGCCAAAAACATTCAGTACTTC.

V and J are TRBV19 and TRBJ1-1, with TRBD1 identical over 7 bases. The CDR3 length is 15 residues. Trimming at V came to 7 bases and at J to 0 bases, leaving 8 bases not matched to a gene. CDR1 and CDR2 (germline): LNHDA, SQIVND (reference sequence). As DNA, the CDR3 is TGTGCCAGTATTAGGACAGGAAATCTGAACACTGAAGCTTTCTTT. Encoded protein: CASIRTGNLNTEAFF.

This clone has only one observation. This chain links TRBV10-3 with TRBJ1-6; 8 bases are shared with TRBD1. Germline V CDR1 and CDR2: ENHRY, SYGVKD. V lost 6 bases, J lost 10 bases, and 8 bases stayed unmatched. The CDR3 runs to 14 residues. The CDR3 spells CAISAGDRNSPLHF. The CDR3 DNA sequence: TGTGCCATCAGCGCCGGGGACAGGAACTCACCCCTCCACTTT.

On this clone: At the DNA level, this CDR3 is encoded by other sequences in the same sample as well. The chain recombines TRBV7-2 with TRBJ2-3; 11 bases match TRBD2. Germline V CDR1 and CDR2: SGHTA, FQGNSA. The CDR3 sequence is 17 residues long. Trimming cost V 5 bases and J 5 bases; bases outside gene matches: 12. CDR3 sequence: CASSPTVGLAGGDTQYF. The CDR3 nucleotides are TGTGCCAGCAGCCCGACTGTAGGGCTAGCGGGGGGAGATACGCAGTATTTT.

In DNA, the CDR3 is TGTGCCAGCAGCCCACGGGGGGGCGATGGCTACACCTTC. Translating it yields CASSPRGGDGYTF. The chain employs TRBV4-2 and TRBJ1-2; perhaps TRBD1 as D (6 bases). V dropped 4 bases and J dropped 6 bases, with 12 bases sitting between them. The CDR3 loop spans 13 amino acids. CDR1 and CDR2 from the germline V gene are LGHNA and YNFKEQ.